A selection of T cell receptor beta chains follows, all from one sample in a study of human T cells and chemical hapten exposure. Each CDR3 protein gets one entry after TCRdb re-called the RACE reads with MiXCR. The sample carries around 330,000 distinct CDR3 sequences, approximately 5.8% recorded once. This specimen consisted of whole blood, obtained in connection with sensitization to the hapten diphenylcyclopropenone (DPC). The receptors originated from a woman under 30 with alopecia areata. Some clones in this sample may be carry-over from other donors' samples. CDR3s include the opening cysteine and the closing phenylalanine or tryptophan. D genes are given only for firm matches. Part of the rows lack a size; the others show once, few, many or a class for expanded clones.

CDR3aa: CASRAWQGNTEAFF; CDR3nt: TGTGCCAGCAGAGCGTGGCAGGGAAACACTGAAGCTTTCTTT; j_gene: TRBJ1-1; d_gene: .; abundance: many; v_gene: TRBV6-2/TRBV6-3; len: 14
CDR3aa: CASSPFLADGNTIYF; CDR3nt: TGTGCCAGCAGCCCGTTTTTGGCAGATGGAAACACCATATATTTT; j_gene: TRBJ1-3; d_gene: .; abundance: few; v_gene: TRBV7-2; len: 15
CDR3aa: CASTETGGTGAFF; CDR3nt: TGTGCCAGCACCGAGACAGGGGGAACAGGAGCTTTCTTT; j_gene: TRBJ1-1; d_gene: TRBD1; abundance: few; v_gene: TRBV12-3/TRBV12-4; len: 13
CDR3aa: CDSSLAGRGDSKAHF; CDR3nt: TGTGACAGCAGCTTAGCTGGGAGGGGGGACTCGAAGGCTCACTTC; j_gene: TRBJ2-1; d_gene: .; abundance: .; v_gene: TRBV11-3; len: 15
CDR3aa: CAISESDGQRHNYGYTF; CDR3nt: TGTGCCATCAGTGAGTCAGACGGACAGCGGCATAACTATGGCTACACCTTC; j_gene: TRBJ1-2; d_gene: .; abundance: .; v_gene: TRBV10-3; len: 17
CDR3aa: CASSYSGRNTEAFF; CDR3nt: TGTGCCAGCAGTTACTCCGGCAGGAACACTGAAGCTTTCTTT; j_gene: TRBJ1-1; d_gene: .; abundance: many; v_gene: TRBV6-5; len: 14
CDR3aa: CASSKIWRQGAYEQYF; CDR3nt: TGTGCCAGCAGCAAAATTTGGAGACAGGGGGCCTACGAGCAGTACTTC; j_gene: TRBJ2-7; d_gene: .; abundance: .; v_gene: TRBV21-1; len: 16
CDR3aa: CASRLAGSYNEQFF; CDR3nt: TGTGCCAGCAGGCTCGCGGGCTCCTACAATGAGCAGTTCTTC; j_gene: TRBJ2-1; d_gene: .; abundance: many; v_gene: TRBV12-3/TRBV12-4; len: 14
CDR3aa: CASSQTEQGFGNTIYF; CDR3nt: TGTGCCAGCAGCCAAACGGAACAGGGTTTTGGAAACACCATATATTTT; j_gene: TRBJ1-3; d_gene: .; abundance: many; v_gene: TRBV4-2; len: 16
CDR3aa: CASSWGVPYEQYF; CDR3nt: TGTGCCAGCAGCTGGGGCGTTCCCTACGAGCAGTACTTC; j_gene: TRBJ2-7; d_gene: .; abundance: many; v_gene: TRBV5-6; len: 13
CDR3aa: CSARASAPLHF; CDR3nt: TGCAGTGCTAGAGCCAGTGCACCCCTCCACTTT; j_gene: TRBJ1-6; d_gene: .; abundance: few; v_gene: TRBV20-1; len: 11
CDR3aa: CASSLGIDTEAFF; CDR3nt: TGTGCCAGCAGCTTAGGGATTGACACTGAAGCTTTCTTT; j_gene: TRBJ1-1; d_gene: .; abundance: many; v_gene: TRBV7-9; len: 13
CDR3aa: CASSLVDSSYEQYF; CDR3nt: TGTGCCAGCAGCTTAGTGGACAGCTCCTACGAGCAGTACTTC; j_gene: TRBJ2-7; d_gene: .; abundance: .; v_gene: TRBV7-9; len: 14
CDR3aa: CASSRRIHTGGLFF; CDR3nt: TGTGCCAGCTCCAGGAGAATCCACACCGGGGGGCTGTTTTTT; j_gene: TRBJ2-2; d_gene: .; abundance: .; v_gene: TRBV6-5; len: 14
CDR3aa: CASSPWTGDRGSPLHF; CDR3nt: TGTGCCAGCAGCCCATGGACAGGGGATCGGGGTTCACCCCTCCACTTT; j_gene: TRBJ1-6; d_gene: TRBD1; abundance: few; v_gene: TRBV7-9; len: 16
CDR3aa: CASRLEGGGNEQFF; CDR3nt: TGTGCCAGCAGACTAGAAGGGGGGGGTAATGAGCAGTTCTTC; j_gene: TRBJ2-1; d_gene: .; abundance: many; v_gene: TRBV2; len: 14
CDR3aa: CASSLAAFNVGRNEQFF; CDR3nt: TGCGCCAGCAGCCTAGCGGCCTTTAACGTAGGACGCAATGAGCAGTTCTTC; j_gene: TRBJ2-1; d_gene: TRBD2; abundance: .; v_gene: TRBV5-1; len: 17
CDR3aa: CASSQEISESNEQFF; CDR3nt: TGCGCCAGCAGCCAAGAGATTAGTGAATCCAATGAGCAGTTCTTC; j_gene: TRBJ2-1; d_gene: .; abundance: .; v_gene: TRBV4-3; len: 15
CDR3aa: CASSQARTPHNEQFF; CDR3nt: TGTGCCAGCAGCCAAGCGAGGACACCCCACAATGAGCAGTTCTTC; j_gene: TRBJ2-1; d_gene: .; abundance: .; v_gene: TRBV14; len: 15
CDR3aa: CASGLVSGSNQPQHF; CDR3nt: TGTGCTAGTGGTTTGGTATCAGGTAGCAATCAGCCCCAGCATTTT; j_gene: TRBJ1-5; d_gene: .; abundance: many; v_gene: TRBV12-5; len: 15
CDR3aa: CASSYRDRSSYEQYF; CDR3nt: TGTGCCAGCAGTTATCGGGACAGGAGCTCCTACGAGCAGTACTTC; j_gene: TRBJ2-7; d_gene: TRBD1; abundance: few; v_gene: TRBV6-5; len: 15
CDR3aa: CSVEGQPGFSYNEQFF; CDR3nt: TGCAGCGTTGAAGGACAGCCGGGGTTTTCCTACAATGAGCAGTTCTTC; j_gene: TRBJ2-1; d_gene: .; abundance: .; v_gene: TRBV29-1; len: 16
CDR3aa: CATGGTSTDTQYF; CDR3nt: TGTGCCACCGGGGGGACTAGCACAGATACGCAGTATTTT; j_gene: TRBJ2-3; d_gene: .; abundance: many; v_gene: TRBV24-1; len: 13
CDR3aa: CASSQDRQTGGYNEQFF; CDR3nt: TGCGCCAGCAGCCAAGATCGACAGACAGGGGGATACAATGAGCAGTTCTTC; j_gene: TRBJ2-1; d_gene: TRBD1; abundance: few; v_gene: TRBV4-3; len: 17
CDR3aa: CASRKAGITEAFF; CDR3nt: TGTGCCAGCAGGAAGGCGGGAATCACTGAAGCTTTCTTT; j_gene: TRBJ1-1; d_gene: .; abundance: few; v_gene: TRBV7-9; len: 13
CDR3aa: CASSPNLRNSPLHF; CDR3nt: TGTGCCAGCAGCCCCAATCTTCGGAATTCACCCCTCCACTTT; j_gene: TRBJ1-6; d_gene: .; abundance: .; v_gene: TRBV7-9; len: 14
CDR3aa: CASRKGAGNGYTF; CDR3nt: TGTGCCAGCCGCAAAGGGGCAGGGAATGGCTACACCTTC; j_gene: TRBJ1-2; d_gene: .; abundance: .; v_gene: TRBV27; len: 13
CDR3aa: CASSLGQDTGNQPQHF; CDR3nt: TGTGCCAGCAGTTTGGGACAGGATACGGGGAACCAGCCCCAGCATTTT; j_gene: TRBJ1-5; d_gene: TRBD1; abundance: many; v_gene: TRBV5-8; len: 16
CDR3aa: CASSQGQGLRSYTF; CDR3nt: TGTGCCAGCAGCCAGGGACAGGGGCTAAGGAGCTACACCTTC; j_gene: TRBJ1-2; d_gene: TRBD1; abundance: .; v_gene: TRBV7-9; len: 14
CDR3aa: CASSPTRGGSYEQYF; CDR3nt: TGTGCCAGCTCACCCACCCGCGGGGGGTCGTACGAGCAGTACTTC; j_gene: TRBJ2-7; d_gene: TRBD2; abundance: .; v_gene: TRBV18; len: 15
CDR3aa: CASSLTGTGVHEQYF; CDR3nt: TGTGCCAGCAGTTTAACCGGGACAGGGGTCCACGAGCAGTACTTC; j_gene: TRBJ2-7; d_gene: TRBD1; abundance: few; v_gene: TRBV28; len: 15
CDR3aa: CASSYVVRPGTEAFF; CDR3nt: TGTGCCAGCAGTTACGTCGTCAGACCGGGCACTGAAGCTTTCTTT; j_gene: TRBJ1-1; d_gene: .; abundance: many; v_gene: TRBV6-5; len: 15
CDR3aa: CSVGEGDYGYTF; CDR3nt: TGCAGCGTTGGTGAGGGGGACTATGGCTACACCTTC; j_gene: TRBJ1-2; d_gene: .; abundance: few; v_gene: TRBV29-1; len: 12
CDR3aa: CASSSRTGSDTQYF; CDR3nt: TGTGCCAGCAGCTCAAGGACTGGGTCAGATACGCAGTATTTT; j_gene: TRBJ2-3; d_gene: .; abundance: many; v_gene: TRBV5-4; len: 14
CDR3aa: CASSSTGPSTGELFF; CDR3nt: TGTGCCAGCAGCTCGACAGGGCCCAGCACCGGGGAGCTGTTTTTT; j_gene: TRBJ2-2; d_gene: TRBD1; abundance: .; v_gene: TRBV7-9; len: 15
CDR3aa: CASSFVAMNTEAFF; CDR3nt: TGTGCCAGCAGCTTCGTCGCCATGAACACTGAAGCTTTCTTT; j_gene: TRBJ1-1; d_gene: .; abundance: many; v_gene: TRBV7-2; len: 14
CDR3aa: CSAPSGTDDYNEQFF; CDR3nt: TGCAGTGCTCCGTCCGGGACCGACGACTACAATGAGCAGTTCTTC; j_gene: TRBJ2-1; d_gene: .; abundance: few; v_gene: TRBV20-1; len: 15
CDR3aa: CASSVGQINTEAFF; CDR3nt: TGTGCCAGCAGCGTAGGACAAATTAACACTGAAGCTTTCTTT; j_gene: TRBJ1-1; d_gene: .; abundance: few; v_gene: TRBV9; len: 14
CDR3aa: CASSQAGGANYGYTF; CDR3nt: TGTGCCAGCAGCCAAGCGGGGGGCGCGAACTATGGCTACACCTTC; j_gene: TRBJ1-2; d_gene: .; abundance: .; v_gene: TRBV3-1; len: 15
CDR3aa: CASREGNQPQHF; CDR3nt: TGCGCCAGCAGGGAGGGGAACCAGCCCCAGCATTTT; j_gene: TRBJ1-5; d_gene: .; abundance: many; v_gene: TRBV5-1; len: 12
CDR3aa: CASSYETVMNTEAFF; CDR3nt: TGTGCCAGCAGTTACGAGACAGTAATGAACACTGAAGCTTTCTTT; j_gene: TRBJ1-1; d_gene: .; abundance: few; v_gene: TRBV6-5; len: 15
CDR3aa: CASGVGGPSNQPQHF; CDR3nt: TGTGCCAGCGGCGTGGGGGGCCCTAGCAATCAGCCCCAGCATTTT; j_gene: TRBJ1-5; d_gene: .; abundance: many; v_gene: TRBV28; len: 15
CDR3aa: CASSVGKGPVGDNEQFF; CDR3nt: TGTGCCAGCAGCGTAGGAAAGGGGCCCGTTGGGGACAATGAGCAGTTCTTC; j_gene: TRBJ2-1; d_gene: .; abundance: .; v_gene: TRBV9; len: 17
CDR3aa: CASSRTEYYGYTF; CDR3nt: TGTGCCAGCAGTCGGACGGAATACTATGGCTACACCTTC; j_gene: TRBJ1-2; d_gene: .; abundance: many; v_gene: TRBV6-5; len: 13
CDR3aa: CASSPTQGTGSPLHF; CDR3nt: TGTGCCAGTAGTCCGACACAGGGCACCGGCTCACCCCTCCACTTT; j_gene: TRBJ1-6; d_gene: .; abundance: many; v_gene: TRBV19; len: 15
CDR3aa: CASSLGGRGASGANVLTF; CDR3nt: TGTGCCAGCAGCTTAGGCGGGAGGGGCGCTTCTGGGGCCAACGTCCTGACTTTC; j_gene: TRBJ2-6; d_gene: TRBD2; abundance: many; v_gene: TRBV13; len: 18
CDR3aa: CSAPDTSSTDTQYF; CDR3nt: TGCAGTGCCCCCGACACCTCTAGCACAGATACGCAGTATTTT; j_gene: TRBJ2-3; d_gene: .; abundance: .; v_gene: TRBV20-1; len: 14
CDR3aa: CASSLAGPGSGTDTQYF; CDR3nt: TGTGCCAGCAGCTTAGCGGGGCCAGGGAGCGGCACAGATACGCAGTATTTT; j_gene: TRBJ2-3; d_gene: .; abundance: many; v_gene: TRBV7-2; len: 17
CDR3aa: CASSSEALDTIYF; CDR3nt: TGTGCCAGCAGCTCGGAGGCTCTAGACACCATATATTTT; j_gene: TRBJ1-3; d_gene: .; abundance: .; v_gene: TRBV7-9; len: 13
CDR3aa: CASSQVDRSGYGYTF; CDR3nt: TGTGCCAGCAGCCAAGTGGACAGGTCAGGATATGGCTACACCTTC; j_gene: TRBJ1-2; d_gene: TRBD1; abundance: .; v_gene: TRBV14; len: 15
CDR3aa: CASTGGRSYGYTF; CDR3nt: TGTGCCAGCACAGGGGGCAGGAGCTATGGCTACACCTTC; j_gene: TRBJ1-2; d_gene: TRBD1; abundance: many; v_gene: TRBV28; len: 13
CDR3aa: CASSPYGAGGDTEAFF; CDR3nt: TGTGCCAGCAGCCCTTATGGGGCAGGGGGGGACACTGAAGCTTTCTTT; j_gene: TRBJ1-1; d_gene: TRBD1; abundance: .; v_gene: TRBV11-2; len: 16
CDR3aa: CASSWTATNEKLFF; CDR3nt: TGTGCCAGCAGTTGGACAGCTACTAATGAAAAACTGTTTTTT; j_gene: TRBJ1-4; d_gene: .; abundance: few; v_gene: TRBV6-2/TRBV6-3; len: 14
CDR3aa: CAISASLMGAVTDTQYF; CDR3nt: TGTGCCATCAGTGCCTCACTTATGGGAGCGGTGACAGATACGCAGTATTTT; j_gene: TRBJ2-3; d_gene: .; abundance: many; v_gene: TRBV10-3; len: 17